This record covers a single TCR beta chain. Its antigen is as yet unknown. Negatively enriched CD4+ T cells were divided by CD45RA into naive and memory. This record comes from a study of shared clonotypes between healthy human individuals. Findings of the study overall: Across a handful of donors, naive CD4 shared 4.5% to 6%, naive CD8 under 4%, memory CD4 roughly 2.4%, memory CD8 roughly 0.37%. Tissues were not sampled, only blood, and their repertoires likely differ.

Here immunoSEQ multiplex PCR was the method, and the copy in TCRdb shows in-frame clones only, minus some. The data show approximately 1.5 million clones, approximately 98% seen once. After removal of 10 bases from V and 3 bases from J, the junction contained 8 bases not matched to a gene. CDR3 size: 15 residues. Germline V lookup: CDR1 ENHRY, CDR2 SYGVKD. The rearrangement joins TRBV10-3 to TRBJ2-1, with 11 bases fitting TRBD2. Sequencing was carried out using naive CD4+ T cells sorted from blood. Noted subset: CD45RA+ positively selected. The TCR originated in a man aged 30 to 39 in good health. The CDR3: CASGWTSGHYNEQFF. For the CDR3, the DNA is TGTGCCAGCGGGTGGACTAGCGGGCACTACAATGAGCAGTTCTTC.